Presented here are 17 T cell receptor beta chains from one specimen sequenced in a study of blood T cell repertoires in COVID-19. Measured with immunoSEQ multiplex PCR; TCRdb has only the in-frame clones, and not every one. The data show 200,000 to 300,000 clones, with around 87% seen just once and approximately 2.2% held by the top ten. The specimen sequenced was peripheral blood. The receptors were sampled from a woman in her forties or fifties with acute or convalescent COVID-19.

This clone was recorded a few times. The V gene is TRBV18, the J gene TRBJ2-2, with D perhaps TRBD1 (6 bases). This CDR3 contains 16 residues. Deletions cut 1 base from V and 1 base from J, with 10 bases between. Germline CDR1 is KGHSH and CDR2 is LQKENI. In DNA form, the CDR3 reads TGTGCCAGCTCACCACTACAGGGACGGAACACCGGGGAGCTGTTTTTT. It specifies CASSPLQGRNTGELFF.

The rearrangement uses TRBV20-1 and TRBJ2-1; weak D call: TRBD2 (6 bases). V was trimmed by 6 bases and J by 10 bases, leaving 10 bases between them. The germline V gene encodes CDR1 DFQATT and CDR2 SNEGSKA (reference sequence). The CDR3 covers 10 residues. CDR3 amino acids: CSASRGEQFF. Here the CDR3 DNA reads TGCAGTGCCTCTCGGGGGGAGCAGTTCTTC.

This chain joins TRBV27 and TRBJ2-7; a weak D match, TRBD1 (6 bases). Trimming cost V 7 bases and J 2 bases, with 12 bases left between them. Germline V gives CDR1 MNHEY, CDR2 SMNVEV (reference sequence). The CDR3 has 13 amino acids. For the CDR3, the DNA is TGTGCCAGCACATCCGGGACAACCTACGAGCAGTACTTC. Its translation is CASTSGTTYEQYF.

This clone was seen a handful of times. The rearrangement joins TRBV9 to TRBJ2-5; a weak D match, TRBD1 (5 bases). Trimming took off 2 bases at V and 5 bases at J, with 13 bases between the two ends. CDR3 length: 14 amino acids. Germline CDR1 is SGDLS and CDR2 is YYNGEE. CDR3 sequence reads: CASSVSGQSETQYF. The CDR3 DNA sequence: TGTGCCAGCAGCGTCTCCGGACAATCGGAGACCCAGTACTTC.

The V and J genes are TRBV6-4 and TRBJ1-6; 8 bases agree with TRBD1. The ends lost 0 bases at V and 9 bases at J; junction bases unmatched: 4. Germline CDR1 reads MRHNA; CDR2 reads SNTAGT. CDR3 length equals 15 residues. The DNA for the CDR3 is TGTGCCAGCAGTGACTCGGCAGGGGGCAGTTCACCCCTCCACTTT. Its protein is CASSDSAGGSSPLHF.

The J gene is TRBJ1-3, the V gene TRBV7-2, with D hard to call. The CDR3 sequence is 15 residues long. Trimming removed 0 bases at V and 2 bases at J, with 8 bases between. Germline V gives CDR1 SGHTA, CDR2 FQGNSA. As DNA, the CDR3 is TGTGCCAGCAGCTTAGCGCGGCCGGCTGGAAACACCATATATTTT. This encodes CASSLARPAGNTIYF. Full variable domain (outside the CDR3, taken from reference TRBV7-2 and TRBJ1-3): GAGVSQSPSNKVTEKGKDVELRCDPISGHTALYWYRQSLGQGLEFLIYFQGNSAPDKSGLPSDRFSAERTGGSVSTLTIQRTQQEDSAVYLCASSLARPAGNTIYFGEGSWLTVV.

CDR3 sequence reads: CASSQGLEGLASWEQYF. Written as DNA, the CDR3 is TGTGCCAGCAGCCAAGGATTAGAAGGACTAGCTTCATGGGAGCAGTACTTC. V usage is TRBV3-1 (or the pseudogene TRBV3-2) and J usage is TRBJ2-7; TRBD2 aligns across 8 bases. The junction had 15 bases not matched to a gene; V was cut back by 1 base and J by 7 bases. CDR3 size: 17 residues. The V gene's germline CDR1 is LGHDT and CDR2 YNNKEL (reference sequence).

The chain uses TRBV4-1 and TRBJ2-5; TRBD2 matches at 10 bases. Germline CDR1 reads MGHRA; CDR2 reads YSYEKL. The CDR3 is 18 residues long. Losses at the gene ends were 4 bases for V and 0 bases for J; bases not matched to a gene: 11. DNA for the CDR3: TGCGCCAGCAGCCGAGGACTAGCGGTAAACGAGTACCAAGAGACCCAGTACTTC. Translation gives CASSRGLAVNEYQETQYF.

The genes are TRBV28 and TRBJ1-5; D is unresolved. This CDR3 spans 16 amino acids. Trimming pared 1 base from V and 2 bases from J, leaving 12 bases between. CDR1 is MDHEN, CDR2 SYDVKM, per germline. The CDR3 DNA sequence: TGTGCCAGCAGTTTATACAAGGGAGTGGGCAATCAGCCCCAGCATTTT. This encodes CASSLYKGVGNQPQHF.

The gene calls are TRBV27 and TRBJ1-2; no reliable D call. In germline, CDR1 is MNHEY, CDR2 SMNVEV (reference sequence). This CDR3 region has 14 residues. V gave up 3 bases and J gave up 2 bases, with 10 bases separating them. The CDR3 DNA sequence: TGTGCCAGCAGTTTTCACGGGTCGAACTATGGCTACACCTTC. The encoded protein is CASSFHGSNYGYTF.

This chain joins TRBV12-3 or TRBV12-4 and TRBJ2-3; a weak D match, TRBD2 (7 bases). CDR3 length: 13 amino acids. Trimming removed 10 bases at V and 2 bases at J, with 13 bases between. The CDR3, as DNA: TGTGCCACGAGGGGGGGGTCCACAGATACGCAGTATTTT. It yields the protein CATRGGSTDTQYF.

J is TRBJ1-5 and V is TRBV28; a possible D gene is TRBD1 (5 bases). Germline values: CDR1 MDHEN, CDR2 SYDVKM. V was pared by 2 bases and J by 0 bases, with 11 bases between. CDR3 length: 16 residues. The CDR3 loop is CASSLDAGPSNQPQHF. The DNA of the CDR3 is TGTGCCAGCAGTTTAGATGCAGGGCCTAGCAATCAGCCCCAGCATTTT.

The chain employs TRBV11-1 and TRBJ2-2; 7 positions match TRBD1. J lost 4 bases, V lost 5 bases, and 4 bases had no gene match. CDR3 length: 14 amino acids. Looked up from germline, CDR1 is SGHAT and CDR2 is FQDESV (reference sequence). The CDR3 protein is CASSERQGTGELFF. The CDR3 DNA sequence: TGTGCCAGCAGCGAACGACAGGGCACCGGGGAGCTGTTTTTT.

This chain links TRBV5-1 with TRBJ2-5, with TRBD1 matching over 7 bases. V was pared by 4 bases and J by 5 bases, with 5 bases of the junction left unmatched. Per the germline V gene, CDR1 is SGHRS and CDR2 is YFSETQ. The CDR3 totals 13 residues. This CDR3 reads CASSQTGKETQYF. CDR3 coding DNA: TGCGCCAGCAGCCAGACAGGGAAGGAGACCCAGTACTTC.

The chain combines TRBV4-2 with TRBJ1-6; TRBD1 is a possible D gene (5 bases). Deletions cut 0 bases from V and 6 bases from J, with 6 bases between. CDR3 size: 14 residues. Germline loops: CDR1 LGHNA, CDR2 YNFKEQ. The CDR3 loop reads CASSQDGGNSPLHF. The CDR3 coding sequence is TGTGCCAGCAGCCAAGACGGGGGTAATTCACCCCTCCACTTT.

Many counts were recorded for this clone. The rearrangement links TRBV6-5 to TRBJ1-2; no firm D call. This CDR3 has 13 amino acids. Germline assignment: CDR1 MNHEY and CDR2 SVGAGI. V lost 2 bases, J lost 8 bases, and 12 bases lay in between. CDR3 protein: CASSYQVGGGYTF. CDR3 coding DNA: TGTGCCAGCAGTTACCAGGTCGGTGGGGGCTACACCTTC.

This chain connects TRBV6-5 to TRBJ1-2; D possibly corresponds to TRBD1 (6 bases). CDR1 and CDR2 from the germline V gene are MNHEY and SVGAGI. Trimming shortened V by 6 bases and J by 0 bases, and 8 bases separated the two germline ends. This CDR3 has 13 amino acids. The CDR3 loop is CASRRTANYGYTF. DNA of the CDR3: TGTGCCAGCAGACGGACAGCTAACTATGGCTACACCTTC.